The rows below give T cell receptor beta chains drawn from one sample of a study of OX40 agonist ivuxolimab in advanced cancers. The table came from immunoSEQ multiplex PCR; TCRdb's copy has only in-frame clones and leaves some out. The sample shows 65,000 to 85,000 clones, 85% of them seen only once. The sequencing here drew on CD4+ or CD8+ T cells sorted from blood, taken in a trial of the OX40 agonist ivuxolimab. Receptors originate from an adult with an advanced solid tumor such as melanoma, head and neck, liver or kidney cancer. CDR3s include the opening cysteine and the closing phenylalanine or tryptophan. The D gene is left open where the match is weak. Clone size is stated in some rows and not others, as once, few, many or a class when expanded.

length: 12; J: TRBJ1-2; D: NA; V: TRBV7-2; size: NA; DNA: TGTGCCAGCAGCTTACAGGGTTGGGGCTACACCTTC; CDR3: CASSLQGWGYTF
length: 15; J: TRBJ2-3; D: NA; V: TRBV5-1; size: once; DNA: TGCGCCAGCAGCTTGGGACCGTATAGCACAGATACGCAGTATTTT; CDR3: CASSLGPYSTDTQYF
length: 14; J: TRBJ1-1; D: NA; V: TRBV29-1; size: few; DNA: TGCAGCGCCAGGAGGAGTGGGGGGAACACTGAAGCTTTCTTT; CDR3: CSARRSGGNTEAFF
length: 14; J: TRBJ2-7; D: TRBD1; V: TRBV10-3; size: NA; DNA: TGTGCCATCAGGTCGGGGACAGAGTCCTACGAGCAGTACTTC; CDR3: CAIRSGTESYEQYF
length: 12; J: TRBJ1-1; D: NA; V: TRBV29-1; size: NA; DNA: TGCAGCGTTGAGAGGGGGGGGGCTGAAGCTTTCTTT; CDR3: CSVERGGAEAFF
length: 14; J: TRBJ1-5; D: NA; V: TRBV28; size: NA; DNA: TGTGCCAGCAGTAGCGCGACGCGCGGGCAGCCCCAGCATTTT; CDR3: CASSSATRGQPQHF
length: 13; J: TRBJ1-1; D: NA; V: TRBV2; size: few; DNA: TGTGCCAGCAACGAAGGGGGATGGACTGAAGCTTTCTTT; CDR3: CASNEGGWTEAFF
length: 13; J: TRBJ2-5; D: TRBD1; V: TRBV6-5; size: NA; DNA: TGTGCCAGCAGGCTATCGGACAGGGGCGGAACGTACTTC; CDR3: CASRLSDRGGTYF
length: 15; J: TRBJ2-2; D: NA; V: TRBV7-9; size: NA; DNA: TGTGCCAGCAGAAGAGGGGGGGAGCACACCGGGGAGCTGTTTTTT; CDR3: CASRRGGEHTGELFF
length: 8; J: TRBJ2-3; D: NA; V: TRBV19; size: NA; DNA: TGTGCCTCCCCGACGTCGTATTTT; CDR3: CASPTSYF
length: 11; J: TRBJ2-5; D: NA; V: TRBV29-1; size: NA; DNA: TGCAGCGCTGGCCCCAAAGAGACCCAGTACTTC; CDR3: CSAGPKETQYF
length: 13; J: TRBJ1-1; D: NA; V: TRBV6-1; size: NA; DNA: TGTGCCAGCAGTGTCGGGTCCTACACTGAAGCTTTCTTT; CDR3: CASSVGSYTEAFF
length: 18; J: TRBJ1-5; D: TRBD1; V: TRBV7-8; size: NA; DNA: TGTGCCAGCAGCTTAAGGGGATGGGACAGGGGAAGCAATCAGCCCCAGCATTTT; CDR3: CASSLRGWDRGSNQPQHF
length: 15; J: TRBJ2-2; D: TRBD1; V: TRBV5-4; size: NA; DNA: TGTGCCAGCAGCGGGACAGTACTGAACACCGGGGAGCTGTTTTTT; CDR3: CASSGTVLNTGELFF
length: 16; J: TRBJ2-3; D: TRBD2; V: TRBV11-2; size: once; DNA: TGTGCCAGCAGCTTAGTGTCGGGACTAGCGTTTGATACGCAGTATTTT; CDR3: CASSLVSGLAFDTQYF
length: 16; J: TRBJ2-1; D: TRBD2; V: TRBV5-6; size: NA; DNA: TGTGCCAGCAGCTCATCGACTAGCGGGAGGGTAGGTGAGCAGTTCTTC; CDR3: CASSSSTSGRVGEQFF
length: 11; J: TRBJ2-5; D: NA; V: TRBV6-5; size: NA; DNA: TGTGCCAGCAGCGGGCGGGAGACCCAGTACTTC; CDR3: CASSGRETQYF
length: 14; J: TRBJ2-1; D: NA; V: TRBV7-6; size: NA; DNA: TGTGCCAGCAGCCCTGCCACCGCGGGGTACGAGCAGTTCTTC; CDR3: CASSPATAGYEQFF
length: 15; J: TRBJ1-3; D: TRBD1; V: TRBV11-2; size: NA; DNA: TGTGCCAGCAGCCGACAGGGGGAAACTGGAAACACCATATATTTT; CDR3: CASSRQGETGNTIYF
length: 10; J: TRBJ1-1; D: NA; V: TRBV30; size: few; DNA: TGTGCCTTAGGAGACTCTGAAGCTTTCTTT; CDR3: CALGDSEAFF
length: 17; J: TRBJ1-5; D: NA; V: TRBV19; size: once; DNA: TGTGCCAGTAGTCCTACCCTCGGCCAGGGTGGAAATCAGCCCCAGCATTTT; CDR3: CASSPTLGQGGNQPQHF
length: 11; J: TRBJ1-1; D: NA; V: TRBV25-1; size: NA; DNA: TGTGCCAGCAGTGATCACACTGAAGCTTTCTTT; CDR3: CASSDHTEAFF
length: 15; J: TRBJ1-4; D: NA; V: TRBV15; size: NA; DNA: TGTGCCACCAGCAGGAAAAGGGCCTGGAATGAAAAACTGTTTTTT; CDR3: CATSRKRAWNEKLFF
length: 15; J: TRBJ2-7; D: NA; V: TRBV4-2; size: NA; DNA: TGTGCCAGCAGCCAAGCGGGCGGGGAGCGGTACGAGCAGTACTTC; CDR3: CASSQAGGERYEQYF
length: 12; J: TRBJ1-3; D: NA; V: TRBV12-5; size: NA; DNA: TGTGCTAGTGGTTCCGAGGGAAACACCATATATTTT; CDR3: CASGSEGNTIYF
length: 16; J: TRBJ1-3; D: NA; V: TRBV9; size: NA; DNA: TGTGCCAGCAGCGTAGGGGCAGTCCGCTCTGGAAACACCATATATTTT; CDR3: CASSVGAVRSGNTIYF
length: 15; J: TRBJ2-3; D: NA; V: TRBV29-1; size: once; DNA: TGCAGCGTTGTGGATACAGGGAGTCTTCAAGATACGCAGTATTTT; CDR3: CSVVDTGSLQDTQYF
length: 15; J: TRBJ2-1; D: NA; V: TRBV10-3; size: NA; DNA: TGTGCCATCAGTTCACCCGGGACCCCTTTAGGAGAGCAGTTCTTC; CDR3: CAISSPGTPLGEQFF
length: 14; J: TRBJ2-2; D: NA; V: TRBV2; size: once; DNA: TGTGCCAGCAGCGTGGTTACGAACACCGGGGAGCTGTTTTTT; CDR3: CASSVVTNTGELFF
length: 16; J: TRBJ1-1; D: TRBD1; V: TRBV15; size: NA; DNA: TGTGCCACCAGCAGCGGCACAGGGGTTAGGAACACTGAAGCTTTCTTT; CDR3: CATSSGTGVRNTEAFF
length: 16; J: TRBJ2-3; D: NA; V: TRBV11-2; size: NA; DNA: TGTGCCAGCAGCTTGGAAACGGGGGCCTTCACAGATACGCAGTATTTT; CDR3: CASSLETGAFTDTQYF
length: 13; J: TRBJ2-7; D: TRBD1; V: TRBV5-6; size: NA; DNA: TGTGCCAGCAGCCTGGACAGGGGCCTCGAGCAGTACTTC; CDR3: CASSLDRGLEQYF
length: 15; J: TRBJ2-1; D: TRBD2; V: TRBV7-3; size: NA; DNA: TGTGCCAGCAGCTTGGGACTAGCGGGAGTTAATGAGCAGTTCTTC; CDR3: CASSLGLAGVNEQFF
length: 16; J: TRBJ1-1; D: NA; V: TRBV4-1; size: NA; DNA: TGCGCCAGCAGCCAAGATAAGGCAGGGCGGAACACTGAAGCTTTCTTT; CDR3: CASSQDKAGRNTEAFF
length: 15; J: TRBJ2-7; D: TRBD1; V: TRBV4-2; size: NA; DNA: TGTGCCAGCAGCCAAGCAGGGGGTACCTCCTACGAGCAGTACTTC; CDR3: CASSQAGGTSYEQYF
length: 15; J: TRBJ2-1; D: TRBD2; V: TRBV5-1; size: NA; DNA: TGCGCCAGCAGCCCCGAAGCGGGAGGGCCGCTTGAGCAGTTCTTC; CDR3: CASSPEAGGPLEQFF
length: 16; J: TRBJ1-1; D: NA; V: TRBV5-6; size: NA; DNA: TGTGCCAGCAGCTCCGAGTGGCTGATAGAGAACACTGAAGCTTTCTTT; CDR3: CASSSEWLIENTEAFF
length: 13; J: TRBJ2-1; D: NA; V: TRBV7-2; size: once; DNA: TGTGCCAGCAGCTCAACCTCGGATCATGAGCAGTTCTTC; CDR3: CASSSTSDHEQFF
length: 14; J: TRBJ1-5; D: NA; V: TRBV9; size: NA; DNA: TGTGCCAGCAGCGGGGGGGGTTTCAATCAGCCCCAGCATTTT; CDR3: CASSGGGFNQPQHF
length: 12; J: TRBJ1-2; D: NA; V: TRBV4-2; size: NA; DNA: TGTGCCAGCAGCTCAGCCGTCTATGGCTACACCTTC; CDR3: CASSSAVYGYTF
length: 15; J: TRBJ2-2; D: NA; V: TRBV9; size: NA; DNA: TGTGCCAGCAGCGTCGGAGTCACGGGGACCGGGGAGCTGTTTTTT; CDR3: CASSVGVTGTGELFF
length: 14; J: TRBJ2-5; D: NA; V: TRBV4-1; size: few; DNA: TGCGCCAGCAGCCAAGAGGGACGGAAAGAGACCCAGTACTTC; CDR3: CASSQEGRKETQYF
length: 14; J: TRBJ1-1; D: NA; V: TRBV10-1; size: NA; DNA: TGCGCCAGCAGTGAGAACCCGTATTTAACTGAAGCTTTCTTT; CDR3: CASSENPYLTEAFF
length: 13; J: TRBJ1-4; D: TRBD1; V: TRBV19; size: NA; DNA: TGTGCCAGTAGTATTATGACAGGGGAAAAACTGTTTTTT; CDR3: CASSIMTGEKLFF
length: 15; J: TRBJ2-2; D: NA; V: TRBV11-1; size: NA; DNA: TGTGCCAGCAGCCTCCGGACAGCCTCCACCGGGGAGCTGTTTTTT; CDR3: CASSLRTASTGELFF
length: 15; J: TRBJ1-5; D: NA; V: TRBV6-5; size: NA; DNA: TGTGCCAGCAGGGCCAGCGGAGTAAGCAATCAGCCCCAGCATTTT; CDR3: CASRASGVSNQPQHF
length: 15; J: TRBJ1-1; D: TRBD1; V: TRBV11-3; size: NA; DNA: TGTGCCAGCAGCTTAGCGGCAGGGGGGAACACTGAAGCTTTCTTT; CDR3: CASSLAAGGNTEAFF
length: 12; J: TRBJ1-1; D: NA; V: TRBV6-1; size: NA; DNA: TGTGCCAGCAGTGATAGGACGTCTGAAGCTTTCTTT; CDR3: CASSDRTSEAFF
length: 16; J: TRBJ2-7; D: NA; V: TRBV7-6; size: NA; DNA: TGTGCCAGCAGCTTAAGGGACGATGTCAGGGCCCCCGAGCAGTACTTC; CDR3: CASSLRDDVRAPEQYF
length: 15; J: TRBJ2-6; D: NA; V: TRBV28; size: NA; DNA: TGTGCCAGCAGTCCCTCGACTATAGGGGCCAACGTCCTGACTTTC; CDR3: CASSPSTIGANVLTF
length: 15; J: TRBJ1-6; D: NA; V: TRBV2; size: NA; DNA: TGTGCCAGCAACGGGGCGAGCTCCTATAATTCACCCCTCCACTTT; CDR3: CASNGASSYNSPLHF
length: 14; J: TRBJ2-5; D: NA; V: TRBV7-6; size: once; DNA: TGTGCCAGCAGCCATGGCTACAGGCAAGAGACCCAGTACTTC; CDR3: CASSHGYRQETQYF
length: 14; J: TRBJ2-7; D: TRBD2; V: TRBV2; size: few; DNA: TGTGCCAGCAACCCTAGCGGGGTCTCCTACGAGCAGTACTTC; CDR3: CASNPSGVSYEQYF
length: 15; J: TRBJ1-4; D: TRBD1; V: TRBV19; size: NA; DNA: TGTGCCAGTAGTATAGGGACAGGGGATAATGAAAAACTGTTTTTT; CDR3: CASSIGTGDNEKLFF
length: 15; J: TRBJ2-5; D: TRBD1; V: TRBV6-6; size: NA; DNA: TGTGCCAGCAGTAACAGGGGTACGGGGCAAGAGACCCAGTACTTC; CDR3: CASSNRGTGQETQYF